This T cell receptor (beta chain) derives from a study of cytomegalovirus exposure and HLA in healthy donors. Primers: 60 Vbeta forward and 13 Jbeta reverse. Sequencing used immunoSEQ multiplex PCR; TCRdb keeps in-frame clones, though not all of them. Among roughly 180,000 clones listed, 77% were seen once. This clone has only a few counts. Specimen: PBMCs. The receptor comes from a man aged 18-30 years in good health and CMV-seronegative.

CDR3 bases: TGTGCCAGCAGTTTAGTAGATCAGCCCCAGCATTTT. Encoded protein: CASSLVDQPQHF. The chain couples TRBV6-6 to TRBJ1-5, with D unresolved. The CDR3 covers 12 residues. CDR1 and CDR2 from the germline V gene are MNHNY and SVGAGI (reference sequence). V lost 4 bases and J lost 5, with 6 bases in between.